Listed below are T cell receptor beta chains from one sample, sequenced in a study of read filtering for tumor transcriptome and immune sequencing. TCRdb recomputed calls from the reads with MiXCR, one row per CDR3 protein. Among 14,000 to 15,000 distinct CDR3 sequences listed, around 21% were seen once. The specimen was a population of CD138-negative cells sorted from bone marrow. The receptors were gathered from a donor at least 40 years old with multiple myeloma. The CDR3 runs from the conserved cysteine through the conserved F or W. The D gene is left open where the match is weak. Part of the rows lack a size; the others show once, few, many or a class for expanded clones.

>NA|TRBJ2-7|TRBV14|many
CASSQGQGPYEQYF
TGTGCCAGCAGCCAGGGTCAGGGTCCCTACGAGCAGTACTTC
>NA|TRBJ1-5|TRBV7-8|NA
CASGIQGGQPQHF
TGTGCCAGCGGCATCCAGGGCGGTCAGCCCCAGCATTTT
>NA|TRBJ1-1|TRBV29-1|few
CSAEASGGKAFF
TGCAGCGCTGAGGCCTCGGGGGGAAAAGCTTTCTTT
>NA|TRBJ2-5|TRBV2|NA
CASRPDPQETQYF
TGTGCCAGCAGACCCGACCCGCAAGAGACCCAGTACTTC
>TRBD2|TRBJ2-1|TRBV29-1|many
CSSRGLAEINEQFF
TGCAGCTCCAGGGGACTAGCGGAGATCAATGAGCAGTTCTTC
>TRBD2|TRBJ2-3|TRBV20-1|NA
CSATLAGGPADTQYF
TGCAGTGCTACCCTAGCGGGGGGGCCAGCAGATACGCAGTATTTT
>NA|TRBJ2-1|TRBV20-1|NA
CSARDPGVGGDEQFF
TGCAGTGCTAGAGATCCCGGAGTAGGGGGGGATGAGCAGTTCTTC
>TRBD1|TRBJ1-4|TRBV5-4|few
CASSRGQGGEKLFF
TGTGCCAGCAGCCGGGGACAGGGTGGGGAAAAACTGTTTTTT
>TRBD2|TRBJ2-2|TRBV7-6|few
CASSLVSSGGFRELFF
TGTGCCAGCAGCTTAGTGTCTAGCGGGGGATTCCGGGAGCTGTTTTTT
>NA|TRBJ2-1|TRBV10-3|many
CAISGANEQFF
TGTGCCATCAGTGGGGCCAATGAGCAGTTCTTC
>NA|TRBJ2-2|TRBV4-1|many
CASSQDGMPRRSGELFF
TGCGCCAGCAGCCAAGATGGTATGCCTAGACGGTCCGGGGAGCTGTTTTTT
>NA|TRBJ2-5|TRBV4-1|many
CASSQAAGGETQYF
TGCGCCAGCAGCCAGGCGGCCGGAGGGGAGACCCAGTACTTC
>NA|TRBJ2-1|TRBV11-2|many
CASSFVGVNEQFF
TGTGCCAGCAGCTTCGTAGGAGTCAATGAGCAGTTCTTC
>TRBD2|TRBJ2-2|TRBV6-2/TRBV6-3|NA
CASSYRGLPDTGELFF
TGTGCCAGCAGTTATAGGGGACTACCGGACACCGGGGAGCTGTTTTTT
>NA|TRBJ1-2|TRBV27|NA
CASSFLVGYGYTF
TGTGCCAGCAGTTTTTTGGTTGGGTATGGCTACACCTTC
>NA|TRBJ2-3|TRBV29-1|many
CSVVFTDTQYF
TGCAGCGTTGTTTTCACAGATACGCAGTATTTT
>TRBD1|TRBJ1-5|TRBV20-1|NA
CSAALRGLGDQPQHF
TGCAGTGCTGCCCTCAGGGGGCTCGGGGATCAGCCCCAGCATTTT
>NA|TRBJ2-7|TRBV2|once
CASSEGWQGYEQYF
TGTGCCAGCAGTGAAGGTTGGCAGGGCTACGAGCAGTACTTC
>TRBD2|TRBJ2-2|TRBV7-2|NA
CASSLRLASTGELFF
TGTGCCAGCAGCCTCCGACTAGCTAGCACCGGGGAGCTGTTTTTT
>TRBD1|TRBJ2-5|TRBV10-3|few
CAISGTARDRGSETQYF
TGTGCCATCAGTGGAACGGCCCGGGACAGGGGATCAGAGACCCAGTACTTC
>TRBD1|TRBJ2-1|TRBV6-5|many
CASSITGTAKLNNEQFF
TGTGCCAGCAGTATTACCGGGACAGCAAAACTCAACAATGAGCAGTTCTTC
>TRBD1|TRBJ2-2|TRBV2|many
CASRGDRAGTGELFF
TGTGCCAGCAGAGGGGACAGGGCGGGGACCGGGGAGCTGTTTTTT
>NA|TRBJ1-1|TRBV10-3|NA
CAISESKGSRSEAFF
TGTGCCATCAGTGAGTCTAAGGGATCCAGATCCGAAGCTTTCTTT
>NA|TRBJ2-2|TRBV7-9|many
CASSQSGKNTGELFF
TGTGCCAGCAGCCAAAGCGGAAAAAACACCGGGGAGCTGTTTTTT
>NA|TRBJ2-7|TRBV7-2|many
CASSLVSGNGKEQYF
TGTGCCAGCAGCTTAGTATCCGGGAACGGGAAGGAGCAGTACTTC
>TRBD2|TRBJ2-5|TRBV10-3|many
CAISGTSGRETQYF
TGTGCCATCAGTGGGACTAGCGGGAGAGAGACCCAGTACTTC
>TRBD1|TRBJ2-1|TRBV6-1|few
CASSLRTGVAYNEQFF
TGTGCCAGCAGTTTGAGGACAGGGGTTGCCTACAATGAGCAGTTCTTC
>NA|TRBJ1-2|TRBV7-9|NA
CASSLSAVTNCGYTF
TGTGCCAGCAGCTTATCTGCCGTCACTAACTGTGGCTACACCTTC
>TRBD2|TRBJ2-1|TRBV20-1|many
CSGTSGRINEQFF
TGCAGTGGGACTAGCGGGAGAATCAATGAGCAGTTCTTC
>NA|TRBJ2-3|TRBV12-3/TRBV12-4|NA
CASRSGITDTQYF
TGTGCCAGCCGGTCAGGGATCACAGATACGCAGTATTTT
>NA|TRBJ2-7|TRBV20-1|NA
CSVMSASYEQYF
TGCAGTGTTATGTCGGCATCCTACGAGCAGTACTTC